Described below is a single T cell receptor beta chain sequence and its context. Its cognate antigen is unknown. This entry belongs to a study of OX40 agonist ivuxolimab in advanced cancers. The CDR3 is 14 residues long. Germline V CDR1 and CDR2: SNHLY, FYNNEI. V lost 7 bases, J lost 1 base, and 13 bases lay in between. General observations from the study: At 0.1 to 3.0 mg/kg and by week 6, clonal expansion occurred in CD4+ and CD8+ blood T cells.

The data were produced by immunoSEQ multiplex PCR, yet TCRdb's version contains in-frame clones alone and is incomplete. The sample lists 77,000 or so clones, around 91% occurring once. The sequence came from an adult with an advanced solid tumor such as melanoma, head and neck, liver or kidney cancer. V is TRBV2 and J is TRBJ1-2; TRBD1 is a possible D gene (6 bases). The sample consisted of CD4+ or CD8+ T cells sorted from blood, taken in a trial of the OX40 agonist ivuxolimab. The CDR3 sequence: CASTVDRFNYGYTF. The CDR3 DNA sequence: TGTGCCAGCACCGTGGACAGATTTAACTATGGCTACACCTTC.